This T cell receptor (beta chain) was sequenced during a study of cytomegalovirus exposure and HLA in healthy donors. Study results and caveats: In an earlier analysis, in about 530 donors, most V segments appeared productive either ~87% or ~30% of the time.

Germline V lookup: CDR1 MNHNS, CDR2 SASEGT. The V end lost 1 base, the J end lost 0 bases, and 22 bases lay between the germline ends. This CDR3 spans 20 amino acids. Primers included in the PCR were 60 Vbeta and 13 Jbeta primers. Clones were sequenced by immunoSEQ multiplex PCR, and TCRdb holds only the in-frame ones, with some missing. The repertoire holds approximately 90,000 clones, with about 74% as singletons. About this clone: Its target is not known.

This chain links TRBV6-1 with TRBJ2-1, with a tentative D call TRBD1 (5 bases). The TCR was taken from a woman aged 50 to 65 in good health and CMV-seropositive. Sequenced material: PBMCs. The CDR3 is CASSEVLVRARESSYNEQFF. CDR3 coding DNA: TGTGCCAGCAGTGAAGTATTGGTCAGGGCCCGCGAGAGCTCCTACAATGAGCAGTTCTTC.